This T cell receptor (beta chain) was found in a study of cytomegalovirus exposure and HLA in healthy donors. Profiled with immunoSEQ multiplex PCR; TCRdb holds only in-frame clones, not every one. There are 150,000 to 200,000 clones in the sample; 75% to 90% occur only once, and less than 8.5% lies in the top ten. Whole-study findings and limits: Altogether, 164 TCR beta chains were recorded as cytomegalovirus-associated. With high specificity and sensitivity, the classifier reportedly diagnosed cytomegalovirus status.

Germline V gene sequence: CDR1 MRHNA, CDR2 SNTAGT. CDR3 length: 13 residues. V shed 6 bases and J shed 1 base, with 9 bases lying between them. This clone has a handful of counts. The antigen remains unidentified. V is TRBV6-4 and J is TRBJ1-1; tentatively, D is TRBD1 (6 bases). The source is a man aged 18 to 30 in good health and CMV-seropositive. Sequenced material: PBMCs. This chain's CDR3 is CASSATGNTEAFF. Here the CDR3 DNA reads TGTGCCAGCAGCGCGACAGGGAACACTGAAGCTTTCTTT.